This T cell receptor beta chain was found in a study of neurological immune-mediated disorders (dated by TCRdb to about 2019). General notes on the study: Peripheral blood TCR-beta repertoires from patients with HTLV-I-associated myelopathy (HAM/TSP), patients with multiple sclerosis, and healthy controls were compared in the study using UMI-based sequencing. The approximately 99 TCR-beta libraries included longitudinal samples, technical triplicates and paired sorted CD4+ and CD8+ T-cell subsets alongside PBMC samples. Of the approximately 66 subjects in the cohort, about 14 were HAM/TSP patients, some 34 were multiple sclerosis patients, and 20 were healthy controls. The paper's findings and limits, for the study overall: TCR clonal expansion was greatest in HAM/TSP patients and smallest in MS patients, who ranked below even healthy controls. No identical CDR3 amino acid sequences were shared among expanded clones across subjects, suggesting private TCR-beta repertoires in all groups.

Sorted-subset TCR libraries were prepared from fewer than 1.1 million sorted CD4+ or CD8+ T cells. Peripheral blood was subjected to Ficoll-Hypaque density gradient centrifugation to isolate PBMCs, which were then cryopreserved in liquid nitrogen. Paired sorted CD4+ and CD8+ subsets came from healthy controls, HAM/TSP patients and MS patients. This clonotype was seen many times. It lacks a known antigen. Nothing much larger sits one base from this clone, and base qualities are not available. cDNA was synthesized by template-switch 5'RACE using a primer carrying a 10-nucleotide random unique molecular identifier by which each TCR transcript was tagged. Over 170 million TCR-beta sequences, covering 15-18 subjects, were produced in each sequencing run. The RNeasy kit was used for extraction of total RNA. The KAPA Real-time Library Amplification kit was used to amplify TCR-beta VDJ regions with primers targeting the TCR constant region and the 5'RACE anchor. Sample indexes and Illumina adaptors were added in a first PCR, after which library yield was increased in a second PCR. The roughly 650 bp TCR product was size-selected on a 2% E-gel SizeSelection system after Ampure bead purification. Before pooling, libraries had their quality checked on a Bioanalyzer, their concentration measured with Qubit, and their quantity determined with the Kapa Library Quantification kit. An Illumina HiSeq 2500 sequenced the libraries paired-end 2 x 150 bp. To increase sequence diversity, about 24-32% phiX was spiked into each library pool. Processing in the source paper ran as follows. The quality-filtered reads were processed with the UMI-based MiGEC pipeline, whose error correction step removed more than 90% of the raw TCR sequences. VDJ genes were aligned to IMGT germline references, and clonotypes were defined by unique CDR3 amino acid sequence plus V-J genes. Clonal expansion, Shannon diversity and CDR3 relatedness were evaluated with VDJtools (CalcPairwiseDistances, ClusterSamples), while phylogenetic trees were built in CLCbio workbench. A clone was classed as expanded if it had 8 or more unique UMIs, a cutoff based on coefficient-of-variation modelling across technical triplicates. TCRdb applied fastp at Q25 and MiXCR to the public reads, then kept only in-frame beta chains. Rows are unified per CDR3 protein, each entry keeping the most common DNA and genes. For this entry, the V and J calls and clone size follow TCRdb and not the study's own pipeline. The sample table shows about 38,000 distinct CDR3 sequences, and 9.5% to 13% are seen once. The ten biggest clones cover just under 4% of the sample.

The sequencing sample was made of CD4+ T cells from blood. The clonotype originates from a woman younger than 45 with HTLV-1-associated myelopathy (HAM/TSP).

The DNA is as follows: TGCAGTGCTAGGGGCAGGGCTGGAGCCTATGGCTACACCTTC. It translates to CSARGRAGAYGYTF. This chain is built from TRBV20-1 and TRBJ1-2; the D gene is perhaps TRBD1, from 5 matching bases. CDR1 and CDR2 were assigned from the germline V gene (reference sequence) as DFQATT and SNEGSKA. The CDR3 measures 14 amino acids from cysteine to phenylalanine. Only the CDR3 part of the read is kept: 42 bases, read in frame from the first base. Between the V and J ends, shortened by 3 bases and 4 bases respectively, the junction contains 15 bases.